The T cell receptor beta chain described here comes from a study of patients and donors after allogeneic stem cell transplantation (dated by TCRdb to about 2020). With regard to this clonotype: Its cognate antigen has yet to be identified. No per-base quality is available; no much larger clone lies one base away.

Clipping removes 0 bases from V and 9 bases from J, with 10 as the unmatched junction base count. The CDR3 covers 16 residues, taking in both the cysteine and the phenylalanine. The read is trimmed to its CDR3 DNA, 48 bases read in frame from base 1. CDR1 is given as MNHEY and CDR2 as SVGAGI, both from the germline V gene. The library relied on RT-PCR. Sequencing took place on a NextSeq 550. The raw public data were reprocessed by TCRdb itself: fastp quality trimming at Q25, MiXCR clonotype calling, in-frame beta chains only. Each CDR3 protein appears once, grouped with its most common genes and DNA. The sample table shows 150,000 to 200,000 distinct CDR3 sequences, and approximately 30% are seen once. Around 3% of the sample rests with the top ten.

This sequence originates from a human donor who was either an allogeneic HSCT recipient or a stem cell or donor lymphocyte infusion donor (not recorded which). It is not recorded whose cells these are; they may come from a transplant donor. The specimen was blood, either unsorted or a sorted T cell fraction (not recorded which). Rearrangement joined TRBV6-5 to TRBJ2-7; the junction holds 11 bases that match TRBD2. The nucleotides are TGTGCCAGCAGTTACTCGGTCGCTGGGCTAGCGGGAGGGCAGTACTTC. This encodes CASSYSVAGLAGGQYF.